These 14 T cell receptor beta chains originate from one sample sequenced in a study of cytomegalovirus exposure and HLA in healthy donors. Libraries were prepared by immunoSEQ multiplex PCR; TCRdb keeps only in-frame clonotypes and omits some of them. The data show some 270,000 clones, around 85% seen once. Material for sequencing was PBMCs. The receptors stem from a woman younger than 30 in good health and CMV-seronegative.

The chain uses TRBV28 and TRBJ1-5, with D unclear. The germline V and J ends were trimmed by 9 bases and 3 bases, with 3 bases remaining between them. This CDR3 is 10 amino acids long. CDR1 MDHEN and CDR2 SYDVKM come from the germline V gene. The CDR3 sequence: CASNNQPQHF. CDR3 coding DNA: TGTGCCAGTAACAATCAGCCCCAGCATTTT.

The chain combines TRBV27 with TRBJ2-5; tentative D call: TRBD2 (6 bases). The germline V and J ends were trimmed by 3 bases and 6 bases, with 14 bases remaining between them. Germline lookup yields CDR1 MNHEY and CDR2 SMNVEV (reference sequence). The CDR3 sequence is 14 residues long. In DNA form, the CDR3 reads TGTGCCAGCAGTTTGGGACTCTCACCTCAGACCCAGTACTTC. Protein sequence: CASSLGLSPQTQYF.

The CDR3 region is CAWSQGNEQFF. The CDR3 coding sequence is TGTGCCTGGAGCCAGGGGAATGAGCAGTTCTTC. The chain recombines TRBV30 with TRBJ2-1, with a tentative D call TRBD1 (6 bases). The V end was cut by 3 bases, the J end by 7 bases, with 7 bases between. The length of the CDR3 is 11 residues. Germline values: CDR1 GTSNPN, CDR2 SVGIG (reference sequence).

The chain recombines TRBV9 with TRBJ1-2; D may be TRBD1 (6 bases). This CDR3 contains 12 residues. CDR1 and CDR2 (germline): SGDLS, YYNGEE. Trimming left V 3 bases short and J 8 bases short, with 11 bases between. The CDR3 DNA is TGTGCCAGCAGCGCACAGGGTCGCGGCTACACCTTC. Translating gives CASSAQGRGYTF.

The table lists this clone with a count of one. The chain carries TRBV6-9 and TRBJ1-2; TRBD1 matches at 7 bases. Per the germline V gene, CDR1 is MNHGY and CDR2 is SVAAGI. The trim removed 6 bases at V and 8 bases at J, leaving 15 bases unmatched. The CDR3 has 15 amino acids. The CDR3 protein is CASSTERQGCSGYTF. The CDR3 coding sequence is TGTGCCAGCAGCACCGAAAGACAGGGTTGTTCCGGCTACACCTTC.

This chain connects TRBV6-4 to TRBJ2-7; tentative D call: TRBD2 (5 bases). CDR1 and CDR2 from the germline V gene are MRHNA and SNTAGT. CDR3 length equals 14 residues. V was pared by 9 bases and J by 6 bases, with 21 bases between. DNA for the CDR3: TGTGCCAGACCTAGGCGGTGGGAGCCATTCGAGCAGTACTTC. Translated, it gives CARPRRWEPFEQYF.

CDR3 region: CASSHRDRGIGGYTF. The CDR3 DNA reads TGTGCCAGCAGCCACCGGGACAGGGGAATCGGTGGCTACACCTTC. The chain employs TRBV5-5 and TRBJ1-2, with TRBD1 identical over 10 bases. Germline V gives CDR1 SGHKS, CDR2 YYEKEE (reference sequence). V was pared by 4 bases and J by 7 bases, with 10 bases of the junction left unmatched. This CDR3 spans 15 amino acids.

The rearrangement links TRBV6-5 to TRBJ2-6; 7 nucleotides match TRBD1. The CDR3 covers 15 residues. Looked up from germline, CDR1 is MNHEY and CDR2 is SVGAGI. V gave up 7 bases and J gave up 3 bases; unmatched junction bases: 6. CDR3 sequence reads: CASTHRGVGANVLTF. The CDR3 DNA follows: TGTGCCAGCACTCACAGGGGTGTTGGGGCCAACGTCCTGACTTTC.

This sequence joins TRBV19 and TRBJ2-7, with 12 bases fitting TRBD2. This CDR3 is 14 amino acids long. Germline V gene sequence: CDR1 LNHDA, CDR2 SQIVND (reference sequence). The V and J ends lost 9 bases and 3 bases, in that order; junction bases with no gene match: 6. CDR3 sequence: CASRRTSGNYEQYF. CDR3 sequence (DNA): TGTGCCAGCAGAAGGACTAGCGGGAACTACGAGCAGTACTTC.

The rearrangement joins TRBV11-2 to TRBJ2-6; D is uncertain. The CDR3 length is 16 residues. Germline V gene sequence: CDR1 SGHAT, CDR2 FQNNGV. The V end was cut by 5 bases, the J end by 0 bases, with 11 bases between. CDR3 residues: CASSDLTDSGANVLTF. In DNA, the CDR3 is TGTGCCAGCAGCGACTTGACGGACTCTGGGGCCAACGTCCTGACTTTC.

The V and J genes are TRBV6-1 and TRBJ2-1; 7 bases fit TRBD2. Unmatched junction bases numbered 3, after V lost 4 bases and J lost 3 bases. Germline V CDR1 and CDR2: MNHNS, SASEGT. The CDR3 runs 14 residues. The CDR3 reads CASSVSSGYNEQFF. CDR3 bases: TGTGCCAGCAGTGTCTCTAGCGGCTACAATGAGCAGTTCTTC.

The chain employs TRBV27 and TRBJ2-7; D is perhaps TRBD2 (6 bases). The CDR3 is 13 amino acids. CDR1 is MNHEY and CDR2 is SMNVEV in the germline V gene (reference sequence). The V and J ends lost 6 bases and 3 bases respectively, with 12 bases between them. Written as DNA, the CDR3 is TGTGCCAGCAGCGCGGGGCCACGCTACGAGCAGTACTTC. It translates to CASSAGPRYEQYF.

The J gene is TRBJ2-3, the V gene TRBV5-1; 8 bases line up with TRBD1. CDR3 length: 15 amino acids. CDR1 is SGHRS, CDR2 YFSETQ, per germline. V gave up 7 bases and J gave up 7 bases; unmatched junction bases: 14. The CDR3 DNA reads TGCGCCAGCTACCCCACAGGGGGACCGGTAAATACGCAGTATTTT. Residues: CASYPTGGPVNTQYF.

The gene calls are TRBV7-2 and TRBJ2-4, with TRBD2 matching over 11 bases. The CDR3 extends over 19 amino acids. Looked up from germline, CDR1 is SGHTA and CDR2 is FQGNSA. Trimming took 1 base from V and 5 from J; bases not matched to a gene: 13. In DNA, the CDR3 is TGTGCCAGCAGCTTAGAAGACGTAGGGACTAGCGGAGGGGAAAACATTCAGTACTTC. Translated: CASSLEDVGTSGGENIQYF.